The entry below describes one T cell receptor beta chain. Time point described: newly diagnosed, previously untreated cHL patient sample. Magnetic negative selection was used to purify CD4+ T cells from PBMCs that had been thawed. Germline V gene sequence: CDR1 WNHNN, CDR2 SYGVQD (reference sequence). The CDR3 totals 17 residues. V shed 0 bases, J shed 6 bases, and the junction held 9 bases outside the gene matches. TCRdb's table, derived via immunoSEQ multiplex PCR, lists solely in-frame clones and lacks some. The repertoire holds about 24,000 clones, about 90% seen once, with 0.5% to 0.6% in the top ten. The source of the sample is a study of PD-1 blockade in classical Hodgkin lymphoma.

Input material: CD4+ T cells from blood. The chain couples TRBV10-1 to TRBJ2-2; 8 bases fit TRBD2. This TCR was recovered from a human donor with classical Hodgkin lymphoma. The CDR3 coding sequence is TGCGCCAGCAGTGAGTCGAGACGGGGGGGCCCCGCCGGGGAGCTGTTTTTT. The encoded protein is CASSESRRGGPAGELFF.